The 23 T cell receptor beta chains in this list originate from one sample, sequenced in a study of blood T cell repertoires in COVID-19. This table comes from immunoSEQ multiplex PCR, and its TCRdb copy is limited to in-frame clones, with some not included. The sample yields over 65,000 clones, approximately 88% seen once. Sequenced: peripheral blood. The receptors originated from an older woman with acute or convalescent COVID-19.

The V and J genes are TRBV6-5 and TRBJ1-6; tentative D call: TRBD1 (5 bases). The CDR3 length is 12 residues. Per the germline V gene, CDR1 is MNHEY and CDR2 is SVGAGI. V lost 5 bases and J lost 10, with 9 bases in between. The chain's CDR3 is CASSRGGSPLHF. DNA of the CDR3: TGTGCCAGCAGTAGGGGAGGGTCACCCCTCCACTTT.

CDR3 residues: CASRGLGGNSYEQYV. The CDR3 region has the DNA TGTGCCAGCAGGGGCCTGGGCGGGAACTCCTACGAGCAGTACGTC. This rearrangement joins TRBV27 to TRBJ2-7; D is possibly TRBD2 (6 bases). CDR3 length: 15 residues. The ends were cut back, 6 bases at V and 0 bases at J, with 15 bases in the middle. The V gene's germline CDR1 is MNHEY and CDR2 SMNVEV (reference sequence).

This clone appeared a single time. Germline and junction disagree at one end, which may indicate a read error. Other DNA sequences of this sample code for an identical CDR3. The chain couples TRBV5-1 to TRBJ1-1, with 11 bases fitting TRBD1. This CDR3 is 18 amino acids long. Germline CDR1 reads SGHRS; CDR2 reads YFSETQ. The CDR3 sequence is CASSLRGQGVGVNTEAFF. The CDR3 DNA reads TGCGCCAGCAGCTTGAGGGGACAGGGGGTCGGGGTGAACACTGAAGCCTTCTTT.

The chain employs TRBV19 and TRBJ1-5, with D possibly being TRBD1 (5 bases). The V end was cut by 5 bases, the J end by 5 bases, with 16 bases between. This CDR3 spans 15 amino acids. Germline values: CDR1 LNHDA, CDR2 SQIVND (reference sequence). The CDR3 reads CASSWAPGFDQPQHF. The CDR3 coding sequence is TGTGCCAGTAGTTGGGCTCCAGGGTTCGATCAGCCCCAGCATTTT.

Only a few counts were recorded for this clone. This chain joins TRBV15 and TRBJ1-2; 9 bases are a match to TRBD1. The CDR3 spans 14 residues. In germline, CDR1 is LNHNV, CDR2 YYDKDF (reference sequence). With 5 bases clipped from V and 8 bases from J, the junction kept 9 bases outside the gene matches. The CDR3 reads CATSPRTGVGGYTF. CDR3 nucleotide sequence: TGTGCCACCAGCCCCAGGACAGGGGTTGGCGGCTACACCTTC.

This clone was observed a single time. The gene calls are TRBV5-1 and TRBJ1-1; TRBD1 agrees at 10 bases. Germline CDR1 reads SGHRS; CDR2 reads YFSETQ. The CDR3 covers 13 residues. J gave up 6 bases and V 5 bases, and 4 bases lay outside the gene matches. The CDR3 protein is CASSFGQGAEAFF. DNA of the CDR3: TGCGCCAGCAGTTTCGGACAGGGGGCTGAAGCTTTCTTT.

The gene calls are TRBV28 and TRBJ2-1; TRBD2 is a possible D gene (5 bases). V gave up 5 bases and J gave up 9 bases, with 17 bases separating them. The CDR3 covers 14 residues. The V gene's germline CDR1 is MDHEN and CDR2 SYDVKM. CDR3 sequence reads: CASSPGGPNGEQFF. Written as DNA, the CDR3 is TGTGCCAGCAGTCCAGGAGGACCGAACGGTGAGCAGTTCTTC.

CDR3 sequence (DNA): TGCGCCAGCAGCCGGGGACAGGGATACAATGAGCAGTTCTTC. This gives the protein CASSRGQGYNEQFF. J is TRBJ2-1 and V is TRBV5-1; 9 nucleotides match TRBD1. Trimming removed 4 bases from V and 4 bases from J; junction bases left unmatched: 3. CDR3 length: 14 amino acids. CDR1 and CDR2 (germline): SGHRS, YFSETQ. Together with reference TRBV5-1 and TRBJ2-1, the CDR3 gives the full variable domain: KAGVTQTPRYLIKTRGQQVTLSCSPISGHRSVSWYQQTPGQGLQFLFEYFSETQRNKGNFPGRFSGRQFSNSRSEMNVSTLELGDSALYLCASSRGQGYNEQFFGPGTRLTVL.

Here the CDR3 DNA reads TGTGCCAGCAGCCTCACTGGGACAGGGTTTCTCAATGAGCAGTTCTTC. It encodes CASSLTGTGFLNEQFF. The chain recombines TRBV14 with TRBJ2-1, with TRBD1 matching over 9 bases. CDR1 and CDR2 from the germline V gene are SGHDN and FVKESK. V lost 4 bases, J lost 6 bases, and 10 bases stayed unmatched. CDR3 length equals 16 residues.

The chain is built from TRBV27 and TRBJ1-4, with unresolved D. CDR3 length: 15 amino acids. Per the germline V gene, CDR1 is MNHEY and CDR2 is SMNVEV (reference sequence). V was shortened by 4 bases and J by 6 bases, with 15 bases between the two germline ends. The CDR3 nucleotides read TGTGCCAGCAGTTCCATCAGGAGGAGGGATGAAAAACTGTTTTTT. Its translation is CASSSIRRRDEKLFF. The whole variable domain, filled in from reference TRBV27 and TRBJ1-4, reads EAQVTQNPRYLITVTGKKLTVTCSQNMNHEYMSWYRQDPGLGLRQIYYSMNVEVTDKGDVPEGYKVSRKEKRNFPLILESPSPNQTSLYFCASSSIRRRDEKLFFGSGTQLSVL.

This sequence joins TRBV6-2 or TRBV6-3 and TRBJ2-5; D perhaps matches TRBD2 (5 bases). The germline gives CDR1 MNHEY, CDR2 SVGEGT. The CDR3 consists of 14 residues. Trimming shortened V by 2 bases and J by 5 bases, and 12 bases separated the two germline ends. This CDR3 is CASSYPGLKETQYF. For the CDR3, the DNA is TGTGCCAGCAGTTACCCAGGACTTAAGGAGACCCAGTACTTC.

V and J are TRBV4-2 and TRBJ2-1; 7 bases are shared with TRBD2. Germline V gene data show CDR1 as LGHNA and CDR2 as YNFKEQ. This CDR3 is 15 amino acids long. Trimming removed 0 bases from V and 7 bases from J; junction bases left unmatched: 6. DNA for the CDR3: TGTGCCAGCAGCCAAGATCAGTATAGCGGGAATGAGCAGTTCTTC. Encoded protein: CASSQDQYSGNEQFF.

This chain uses TRBV28 with TRBJ1-5; 9 nucleotides match TRBD1. The germline V gene has CDR1 MDHEN and CDR2 SYDVKM. CDR3 length: 14 amino acids. Trimming at V came to 6 bases and at J to 3 bases, leaving 3 bases not matched to a gene. In DNA, the CDR3 is TGTGCCAGCAGAACAGGGGGCACCAATCAGCCCCAGCATTTT. This codes for CASRTGGTNQPQHF.

The chain joins TRBV29-1 to TRBJ2-1; D not resolved. V was cut by 5 bases and J by 9 bases, with 11 bases left in between. This CDR3 has 11 residues. The germline gives CDR1 SQVTM, CDR2 ANQGSEA. The CDR3 reads CSVYRVGEQFF. CDR3 in DNA: TGCAGCGTTTATCGCGTCGGTGAGCAGTTCTTC.

The V and J genes are TRBV7-3 and TRBJ2-1; TRBD2 is a possible D gene (5 bases). Germline CDR1 and CDR2: SGHTA and FQGTGA. With 2 bases removed from V and 5 bases from J, the gap between germline ends came to 13 bases. This CDR3 has 15 residues. This CDR3 is CASSLGAGVNNEQFF. The CDR3, as DNA: TGTGCCAGCAGCTTAGGTGCCGGGGTAAACAATGAGCAGTTCTTC.

CDR3 sequence: CASSLKPISYEQYV. The CDR3 region has the DNA TGTGCCAGCTCACTTAAGCCTATCTCCTACGAGCAGTACGTC. The V and J genes are TRBV18 and TRBJ2-7; D gene unclear. The V and J ends lost 4 bases and 0 bases respectively, with 10 bases between them. There are 14 residues in the CDR3. Germline loops: CDR1 KGHSH, CDR2 LQKENI.

The rearrangement uses TRBV15 and TRBJ1-2; D possibly corresponds to TRBD1 (5 bases). The V end was cut by 3 bases, the J end by 6 bases, with 8 bases between. The CDR3 has 12 residues. Germline V gene sequence: CDR1 LNHNV, CDR2 YYDKDF (reference sequence). As DNA, the CDR3 is TGTGCCACCAGCAGCAGGGTCCATGGCTACACCTTC. The encoded protein is CATSSRVHGYTF.

Comment on this clone: The sample holds other DNA sequences that translate to the same CDR3. This rearrangement joins TRBV19 to TRBJ2-2; 9 nucleotides align to TRBD1. V lost 6 bases to trimming and J lost 5 bases; unmatched junction nucleotides: 7. This CDR3 contains 15 residues. Germline loops: CDR1 LNHDA, CDR2 SQIVND (reference sequence). The CDR3 nucleotides read TGTGCCAGTAGGCACCGGGACAGGGATACCGGGGAGCTGTTTTTT. Protein: CASRHRDRDTGELFF.

The chain combines TRBV7-8 with TRBJ2-2; D is unresolved. Germline CDR1 reads SGHVS; CDR2 reads FQNEAQ. The CDR3 runs 13 residues. Trimming stripped 6 bases from V and 6 bases from J, with 11 bases between. In DNA, the CDR3 is TGTGCCAGCAGGGAGACTCATCCCGGGGAGCTGTTTTTT. Translated, it gives CASRETHPGELFF.

This chain connects TRBV9 to TRBJ2-2, with 8 bases fitting TRBD1. V dropped 4 bases and J dropped 1; count of bases not matched to a gene: 3. This CDR3 comprises 15 residues. CDR1 is SGDLS and CDR2 is YYNGEE in the germline V gene. For the CDR3, the DNA is TGTGCCAGCAGCAAGGGACAGGTGAACACCGGGGAGCTGTTTTTT. Residues: CASSKGQVNTGELFF.

This clone was counted a few times. The CDR3 sequence is CAISETTGYYGYTF. CDR3 bases: TGTGCCATCAGTGAGACGACAGGGTACTATGGCTACACCTTC. V usage is TRBV10-3 and J usage is TRBJ1-2, with TRBD1 identical over 7 bases. The CDR3 is made up of 14 amino acids. Trimming removed 2 bases from V and 3 bases from J; junction bases left unmatched: 3. Germline CDR1 is ENHRY and CDR2 is SYGVKD.

The chain uses TRBV19 and TRBJ1-5; 8 bases align to TRBD1. Germline CDR1 and CDR2: LNHDA and SQIVND (reference sequence). This CDR3 is 16 amino acids long. Trimming removed 7 bases from V and 3 bases from J; junction bases left unmatched: 11. CDR3 in DNA: TGTGCCAGTACCGTATATGGACAGGGTATCAATCAGCCCCAGCATTTT. Its protein is CASTVYGQGINQPQHF.

This clone is a singleton in its sample. The rearrangement joins TRBV3-1 (or the pseudogene TRBV3-2) to TRBJ2-7, with TRBD2 matching 7 bases. There are 16 residues in the CDR3. Losses at the gene ends were 0 bases for V and 1 base for J; bases not matched to a gene: 6. The germline V gene has CDR1 LGHDT and CDR2 YNNKEL (reference sequence). The CDR3 region has the DNA TGTGCCAGCAGCCAAGATTCAGCGGGACCTTCCTACGAGCAGTACGTC. Residues: CASSQDSAGPSYEQYV.